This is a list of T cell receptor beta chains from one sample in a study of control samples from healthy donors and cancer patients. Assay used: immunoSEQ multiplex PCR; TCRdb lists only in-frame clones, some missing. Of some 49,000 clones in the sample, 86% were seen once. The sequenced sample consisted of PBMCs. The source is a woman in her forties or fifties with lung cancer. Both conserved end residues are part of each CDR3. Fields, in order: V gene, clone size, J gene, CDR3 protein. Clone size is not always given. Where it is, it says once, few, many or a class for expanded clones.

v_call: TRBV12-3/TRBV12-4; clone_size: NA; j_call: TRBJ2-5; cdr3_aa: CASSLRGETQYF
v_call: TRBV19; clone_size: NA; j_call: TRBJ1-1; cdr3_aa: CASSLGHLNTEAFF
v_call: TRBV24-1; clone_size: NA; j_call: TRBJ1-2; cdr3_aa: CATSDLENYGYTF
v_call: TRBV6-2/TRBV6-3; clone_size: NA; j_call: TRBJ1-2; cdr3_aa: CASSTLPRQGRGYGYTF
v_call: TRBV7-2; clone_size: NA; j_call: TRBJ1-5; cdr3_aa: CASRSGQGQAEPQHF
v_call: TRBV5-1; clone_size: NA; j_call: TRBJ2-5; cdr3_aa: CASSLGLAGTETQYF
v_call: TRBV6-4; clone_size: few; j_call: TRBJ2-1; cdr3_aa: CASSRTGGDEQFF
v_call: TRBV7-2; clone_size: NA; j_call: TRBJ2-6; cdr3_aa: CASSVFSGANVLTF
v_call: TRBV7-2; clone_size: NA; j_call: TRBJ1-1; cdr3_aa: CASSLAGQGEAFF
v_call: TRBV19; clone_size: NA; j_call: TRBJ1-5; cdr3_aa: CASSDIVNQPQHF
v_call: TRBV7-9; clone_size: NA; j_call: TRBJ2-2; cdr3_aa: CASSSFVTSGGAGELFF
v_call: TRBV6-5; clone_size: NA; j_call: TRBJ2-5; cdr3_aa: CAIFRGGETQYF
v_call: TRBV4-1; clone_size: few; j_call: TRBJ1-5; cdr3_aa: CASSQEGERVDQPQHF
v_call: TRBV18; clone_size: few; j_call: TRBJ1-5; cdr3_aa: CASSPQANQPQHF
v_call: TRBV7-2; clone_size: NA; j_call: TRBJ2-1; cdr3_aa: CASSLVWTDNEQFF
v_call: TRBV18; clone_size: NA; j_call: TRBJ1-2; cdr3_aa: CASSPTTGEDYGYTF
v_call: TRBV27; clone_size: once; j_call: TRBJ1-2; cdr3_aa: CASSSKTGGIANYGYTF
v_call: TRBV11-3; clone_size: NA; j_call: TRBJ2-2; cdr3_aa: CASRGEGTGELFF
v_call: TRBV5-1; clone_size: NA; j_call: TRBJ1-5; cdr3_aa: CASSLAGAAGQPQHF
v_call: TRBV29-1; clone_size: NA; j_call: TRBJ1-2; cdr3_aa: CSAERTVNYGYTF
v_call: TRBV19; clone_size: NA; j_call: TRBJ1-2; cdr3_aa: CASSLTGNYGYTF
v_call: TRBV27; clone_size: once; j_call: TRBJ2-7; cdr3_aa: CASSPRFGGSYEQYF
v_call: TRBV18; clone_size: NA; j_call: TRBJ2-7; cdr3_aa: CASSPYQRTQTYEQYF
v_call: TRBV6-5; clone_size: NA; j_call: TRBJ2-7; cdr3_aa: CASSYLGQGANEQYF
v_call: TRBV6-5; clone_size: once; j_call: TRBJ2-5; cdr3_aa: CASSRTHMGTQYF
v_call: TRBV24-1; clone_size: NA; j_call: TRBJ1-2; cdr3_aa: CATSYGDNGYTF
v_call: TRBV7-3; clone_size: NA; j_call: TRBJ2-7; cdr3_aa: CASSKGGVSGEQYF
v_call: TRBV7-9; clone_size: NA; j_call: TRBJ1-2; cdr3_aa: CASSRNTGGYGYTF
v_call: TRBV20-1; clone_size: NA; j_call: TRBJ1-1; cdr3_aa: CSAMRKVSFF
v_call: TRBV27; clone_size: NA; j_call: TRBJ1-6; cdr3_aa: CASSSFYPGQGQSPYNSPLHF
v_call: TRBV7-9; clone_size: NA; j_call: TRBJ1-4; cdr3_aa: CASSTGDYNEKLFF
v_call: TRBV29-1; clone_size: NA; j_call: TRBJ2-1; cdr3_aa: CSVEARQEGSVYRFF
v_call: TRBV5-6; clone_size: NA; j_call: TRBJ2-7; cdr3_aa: CASSRTGVSVEQYF
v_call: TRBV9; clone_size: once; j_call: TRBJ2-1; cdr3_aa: CASSASTSGGARYNEQFF
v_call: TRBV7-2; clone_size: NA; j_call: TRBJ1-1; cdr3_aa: CASSFFGATNTEAFF
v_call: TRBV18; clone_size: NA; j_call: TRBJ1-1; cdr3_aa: CASSPIRESGGSNTEAFF
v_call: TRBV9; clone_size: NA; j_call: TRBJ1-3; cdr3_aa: CASSKEGLSGNTIYF
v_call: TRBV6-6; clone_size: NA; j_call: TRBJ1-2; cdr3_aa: CASSYFGQGLGGYTF
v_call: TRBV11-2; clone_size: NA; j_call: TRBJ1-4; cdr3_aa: CASSASNGVNEKLFF
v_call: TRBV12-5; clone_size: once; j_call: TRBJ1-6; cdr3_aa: CASGWDRDPLQSPLHF
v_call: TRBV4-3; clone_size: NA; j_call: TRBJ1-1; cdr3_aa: CASSQDTVGGTEAFF
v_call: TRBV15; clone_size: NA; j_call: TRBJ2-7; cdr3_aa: CATSRQGGYEQYF
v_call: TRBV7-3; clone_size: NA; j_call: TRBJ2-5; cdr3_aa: CASSLSGTGGGQETQYF
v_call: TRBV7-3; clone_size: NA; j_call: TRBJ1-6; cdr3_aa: CASSLGTEFSPLHF
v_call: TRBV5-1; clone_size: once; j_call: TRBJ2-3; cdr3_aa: CASSWGDTQYF
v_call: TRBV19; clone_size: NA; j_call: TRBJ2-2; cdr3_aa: CASSETGGTGELFF
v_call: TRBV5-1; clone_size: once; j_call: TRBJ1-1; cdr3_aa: CASSFGRQNTEAFF
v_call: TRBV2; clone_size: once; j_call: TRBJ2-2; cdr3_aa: CASKISGELFF
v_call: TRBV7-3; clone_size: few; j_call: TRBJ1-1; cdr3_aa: CASSSRTNTEAFF
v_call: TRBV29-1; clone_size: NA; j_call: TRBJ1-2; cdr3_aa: CSVEDLEGEYYGYTF
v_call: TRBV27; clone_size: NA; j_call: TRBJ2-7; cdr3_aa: CASSLWAQPSRNEQYF
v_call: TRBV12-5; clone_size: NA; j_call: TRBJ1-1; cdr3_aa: CARGTENTEAFF
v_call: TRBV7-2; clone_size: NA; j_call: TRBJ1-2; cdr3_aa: CASSLGGGRGLSGYTF